This T cell receptor beta chain was sequenced during a study of cytomegalovirus exposure and HLA in healthy donors. Study-level findings and limits: Later analysis reportedly placed an Asian-associated ancestry cluster below the roughly 640-donor mean in N-insertions.

Germline V CDR1 and CDR2: SGHDT, YYEEEE. The junction had 8 bases not matched to a gene; V was cut back by 2 bases and J by 12 bases. The CDR3 loop spans 14 amino acids. The PCR contained 60 Vbeta and 13 Jbeta primers. Measured with immunoSEQ multiplex PCR; TCRdb has only the in-frame clones, and not every one. Of roughly 100,000 clones detected, 65% to 80% appear once; the ten largest clones hold roughly 5%. Regarding this clone: Antigen unknown.

Sample: PBMCs. This sequence originates from a male donor in good health and CMV-seronegative. V is TRBV5-6 and J is TRBJ1-4; TRBD1 matches at 9 bases. CDR3 coding DNA: TGTGCCAGCAGCTTTGCGAGACAGGGGGAAGAACTGTTTTTT. It specifies CASSFARQGEELFF. Drawing the rest from reference TRBV5-6 and TRBJ1-4, the complete variable domain is DAGVTQSPTHLIKTRGQQVTLRCSPKSGHDTVSWYQQALGQGPQFIFQYYEEEERQRGNFPDRFSGHQFPNYSSELNVNALLLGDSALYLCASSFARQGEELFFGSGTQLSVL.